This T cell receptor beta chain was captured by sequencing in a study of T-cell reconstitution after alpha-beta-depleted transplantation in children. Preparation of the TCRbeta library used unique molecular identifiers. TCRdb passed the PCR reads through MiXCR, listing each CDR3 protein once. Among approximately 91,000 distinct CDR3 sequences listed, about 8% were seen once. J gave up 2 bases and V 1 base, and 6 bases lay outside the gene matches. CDR3 length equals 17 residues. Germline V gene lookup returns CDR1 LGHDT and CDR2 YNNKEL (reference sequence). This sequence was found in a human donor who donated a stem cell graft to a child with congenital amegakaryocytic thrombocytopenia. This specimen consisted of PBMCs from the stem cell graft donor, obtained from the stem cell graft. V is TRBV3-1 and J is TRBJ2-3, with 10 bases lining up with TRBD1. CDR3 in amino acids: CASSQGGQGGYTDTQYF. The DNA of the CDR3 is TGTGCCAGCAGCCAAGGAGGACAGGGGGGATACACAGATACGCAGTATTTT.